Listed below are T cell receptor beta chains from one sample, sequenced in a study of identical twins. TCRdb re-analysed the 5' RACE reads in MiXCR, keeping a single row per CDR3 protein. This table holds some 250,000 distinct CDR3 sequences, roughly 12% found once. These data also formed part of another study, on yellow fever vaccine responses in identical twins.

The sequenced sample was memory (CD45RO+) T cells sorted from blood. The source of these receptors is a woman under 30 in good health. Each CDR3 is given without its conserved first and last residue. D genes are given only for firm matches. Clone size is not always given. Where it is, it says once, few, many or a class for expanded clones.

J gene | V gene | D gene | clone size | CDR3 protein
TRBJ1-5 | TRBV5-4 | - | - | ASSLSPRGQPQH
TRBJ2-5 | TRBV20-1 | - | few | SAAVGGSQETQY
TRBJ2-1 | TRBV11-2 | - | many | ASSLDPGRGEQF
TRBJ2-5 | TRBV5-5 | - | few | ASSLSGLYQETQY
TRBJ1-1 | TRBV12-3/TRBV12-4 | - | - | ASRPAGYPTEAF
TRBJ1-2 | TRBV5-6 | - | few | ASSLEAGDGYT
TRBJ1-5 | TRBV20-1 | - | many | SAMDNGDSQPQH
TRBJ2-3 | TRBV14 | TRBD1 | - | ASSQPGTGRYTQY
TRBJ2-7 | TRBV11-2 | - | - | ASSPRTEQY
TRBJ2-7 | TRBV12-3/TRBV12-4 | TRBD2 | few | ASRISGASYEQY
TRBJ2-1 | TRBV7-2 | - | - | ASRKTSGNNEQF
TRBJ2-3 | TRBV27 | TRBD1 | - | ASSLSGLGQGYTDTQY
TRBJ1-1 | TRBV20-1 | TRBD1 | few | SARRTGADTEAF
TRBJ2-3 | TRBV25-1 | - | many | ASSDIQDTQY
TRBJ2-1 | TRBV6-4 | - | - | ASSDNLEYNEQF
TRBJ2-7 | TRBV7-2 | - | few | ASSLARGVEQY
TRBJ2-3 | TRBV7-9 | TRBD2 | few | ASSLVASGDSTDTQY
TRBJ2-7 | TRBV2 | TRBD2 | - | ASRGTSGGAPKQY
TRBJ2-5 | TRBV4-3 | - | many | ASSQHLPGPAQETQY
TRBJ2-5 | TRBV29-1 | TRBD2 | - | SVEGGLAGFQETQY
TRBJ1-5 | TRBV29-1 | TRBD1 | - | SVGTTGGNQPQH
TRBJ2-3 | TRBV9 | TRBD2 | - | ASSVGLAGDEDTQY
TRBJ2-3 | TRBV27 | TRBD2 | few | ASSLAAGKADTQY
TRBJ2-3 | TRBV29-1 | - | many | SVSTDTDTQY
TRBJ2-7 | TRBV5-6 | - | many | ASSPGTDSSYEQY
TRBJ2-2 | TRBV27 | TRBD2 | few | ASTLLAGVGAGELF
TRBJ2-1 | TRBV5-1 | TRBD2 | - | ATSGGLNRLRSYNEQF
TRBJ2-2 | TRBV7-2 | - | - | ASSLAGGINTGELF
TRBJ2-1 | TRBV5-1 | TRBD2 | few | ASRSGVPGLAGANDNEQF
TRBJ2-4 | TRBV7-8 | TRBD1 | once | ASSSGQGGSKNIQY
TRBJ1-1 | TRBV12-3/TRBV12-4 | - | - | ASSADRLTEAF
TRBJ2-1 | TRBV9 | - | - | ASSLRQEQF
TRBJ2-1 | TRBV4-2 | - | many | ASSQDGGSSYNEQF
TRBJ2-5 | TRBV6-1 | - | - | ASSPVPRETQY
TRBJ2-4 | TRBV20-1 | - | few | SAREGQGNIQY
TRBJ2-3 | TRBV12-3/TRBV12-4 | - | - | ASSRTGPAGDTQY
TRBJ2-7 | TRBV11-2 | - | - | ASSLASLAPSYEQY
TRBJ2-5 | TRBV29-1 | - | - | SVEGDRLAAQY
TRBJ2-7 | TRBV28 | - | - | ASSLLTGANDEQY
TRBJ1-2 | TRBV7-6 | - | few | ASSPRDNGYGYT
TRBJ1-1 | TRBV20-1 | TRBD1 | - | SADRGYTEAF
TRBJ2-7 | TRBV12-3/TRBV12-4 | TRBD2 | many | ASSYRTSGIYEQY
TRBJ1-6 | TRBV5-1 | - | many | ASSLYSYNSPLH
TRBJ1-1 | TRBV29-1 | - | many | SVGQSSNTEAF
TRBJ2-7 | TRBV3-1 | - | few | ASSHWDIYEQY
TRBJ2-1 | TRBV7-9 | TRBD2 | many | ASSLVLAGEGNEQF
TRBJ2-5 | TRBV7-2 | TRBD2 | few | ASSLAFSGGAGVTQY
TRBJ1-5 | TRBV30 | - | few | AWSGEGSHQH
TRBJ2-3 | TRBV5-1 | - | - | ASSLRGVDTDTQY
TRBJ2-5 | TRBV5-1 | TRBD2 | many | ASSSGGLQETQY
TRBJ2-3 | TRBV7-2 | TRBD2 | - | AGSLAGSGGVTQY